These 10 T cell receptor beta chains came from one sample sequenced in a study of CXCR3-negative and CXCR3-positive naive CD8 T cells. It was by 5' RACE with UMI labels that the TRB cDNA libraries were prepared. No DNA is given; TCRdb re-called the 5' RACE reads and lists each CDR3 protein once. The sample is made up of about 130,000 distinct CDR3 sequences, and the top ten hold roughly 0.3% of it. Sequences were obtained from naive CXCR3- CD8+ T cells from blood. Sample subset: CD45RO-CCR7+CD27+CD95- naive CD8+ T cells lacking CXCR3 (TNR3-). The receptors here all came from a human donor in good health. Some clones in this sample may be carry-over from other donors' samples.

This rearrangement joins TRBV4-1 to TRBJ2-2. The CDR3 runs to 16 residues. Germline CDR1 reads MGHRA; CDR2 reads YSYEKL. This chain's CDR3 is CASSQLNTIDTGELFF.

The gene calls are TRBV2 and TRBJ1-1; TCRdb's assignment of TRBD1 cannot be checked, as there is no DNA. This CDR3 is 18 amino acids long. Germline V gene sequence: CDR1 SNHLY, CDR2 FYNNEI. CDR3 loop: CASSVDPRLRQQNTEAFF. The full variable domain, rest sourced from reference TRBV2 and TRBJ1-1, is EPEVTQTPSHQVTQMGQEVILRCVPISNHLYFYWYRQILGQKVEFLVSFYNNEISEKSEIFDDQFSVERPDGSNFTLKIRSTKLEDSAMYFCASSVDPRLRQQNTEAFFGQGTRLTVV.

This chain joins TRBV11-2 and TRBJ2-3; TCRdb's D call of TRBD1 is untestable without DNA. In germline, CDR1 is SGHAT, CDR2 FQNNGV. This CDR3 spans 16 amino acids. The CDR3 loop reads CASRPPWIGGTDTQYF. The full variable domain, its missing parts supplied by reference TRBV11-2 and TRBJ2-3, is EAGVAQSPRYKIIEKRQSVAFWCNPISGHATLYWYQQILGQGPKLLIQFQNNGVVDDSQLPKDRFSAERLKGVDSTLKIQPAKLEDSAVYLCASRPPWIGGTDTQYFGPGTRLTVL.

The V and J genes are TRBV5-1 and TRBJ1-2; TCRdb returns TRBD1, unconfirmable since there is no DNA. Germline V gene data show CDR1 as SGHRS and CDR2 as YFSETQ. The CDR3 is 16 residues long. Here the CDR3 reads CASSNYGTGNNYGYTF. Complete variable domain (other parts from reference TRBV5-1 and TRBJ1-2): KAGVTQTPRYLIKTRGQQVTLSCSPISGHRSVSWYQQTPGQGLQFLFEYFSETQRNKGNFPGRFSGRQFSNSRSEMNVSTLELGDSALYLCASSNYGTGNNYGYTFGSGTRLTVV.

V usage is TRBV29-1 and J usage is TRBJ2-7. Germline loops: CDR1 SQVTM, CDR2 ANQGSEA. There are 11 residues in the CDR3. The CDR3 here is CSAEVSWEQYF.

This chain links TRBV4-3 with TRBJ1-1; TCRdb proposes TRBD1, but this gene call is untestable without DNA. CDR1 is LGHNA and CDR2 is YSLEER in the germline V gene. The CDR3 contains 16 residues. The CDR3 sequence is CASSRTGTVMNTEAFF.

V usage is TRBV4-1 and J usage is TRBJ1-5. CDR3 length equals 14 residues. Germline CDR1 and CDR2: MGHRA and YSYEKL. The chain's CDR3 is CASSQVSNSEPQHF.

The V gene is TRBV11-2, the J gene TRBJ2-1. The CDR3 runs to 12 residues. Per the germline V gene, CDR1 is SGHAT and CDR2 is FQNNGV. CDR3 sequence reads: CASSPILTEQFF.

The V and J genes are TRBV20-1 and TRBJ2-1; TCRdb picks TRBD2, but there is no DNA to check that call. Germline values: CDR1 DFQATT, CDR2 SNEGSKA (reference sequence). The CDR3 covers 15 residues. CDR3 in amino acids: CSARVRGPVVEEQFF.

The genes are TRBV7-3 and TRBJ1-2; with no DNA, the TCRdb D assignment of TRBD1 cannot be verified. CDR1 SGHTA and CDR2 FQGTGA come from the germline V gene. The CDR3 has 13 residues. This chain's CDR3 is CASSLGVGGGYTF.